The 8 T cell receptor beta chains below were found in one sample sequenced in a study of human T cells and chemical hapten exposure. Time point: patch test 2, 6 weeks after DPC sensitization. The treatment is: therapeutic diphenylcyclopropenone sensitization with weekly scalp DPC. TCRdb ran MiXCR on the RACE reads and lists one entry per CDR3 protein. This sample carries more than 90,000 distinct CDR3 sequences, 11% of them seen once, and the ten largest clones take about 3%. Sequencing was performed on whole blood, taken in connection with sensitization to the hapten diphenylcyclopropenone (DPC). The source is a woman in her forties with alopecia areata. Some clones in this sample may be carry-over from other donors' samples.

A few counts support this clonotype. The V gene is TRBV4-1, the J gene TRBJ2-7, with a weak D call TRBD1 (6 bases). V lost 2 bases and J 5 bases, leaving 10 bases between the germline ends. This CDR3 has 13 amino acids. Germline lookup yields CDR1 MGHRA and CDR2 YSYEKL. The CDR3: CASSQSGENEQYF. The CDR3 DNA reads as TGCGCCAGCAGCCAATCAGGGGAAAACGAGCAGTACTTC.

In its sample, this clonotype was seen a few times. The chain recombines TRBV6-6 with TRBJ2-3, with TRBD2 identical over 7 bases. Per the germline V gene, CDR1 is MNHNY and CDR2 is SVGAGI (reference sequence). Trimming removed 7 bases from V and 0 bases from J; junction bases left unmatched: 7. This CDR3 has 15 amino acids. In nucleotides, the CDR3 is TGTGCCAGCATTTATAAGCGGGGTAGCACAGATACGCAGTATTTT. Encoded protein: CASIYKRGSTDTQYF.

This clonotype was seen only a few times. This chain connects TRBV6-1 to TRBJ1-5, with 7 nucleotides matching TRBD1. The CDR3 contains 17 residues. Germline V gene sequence: CDR1 MNHNS, CDR2 SASEGT. J lost 5 bases, V lost 2 bases, and 12 bases had no gene match. The DNA of the CDR3 is TGTGCCAGCAGTGAAAGCCGGACAGGCTTGGGATATCAGCCCCAGCATTTT. Its translation is CASSESRTGLGYQPQHF.

This clonotype was seen a handful of times. The J gene is TRBJ2-6, the V gene TRBV20-1; 12 bases are shared with TRBD1. The J segment lost 2 bases and the V segment lost 5 bases, leaving 7 bases of the junction unmatched. This CDR3 comprises 17 residues. Looked up from germline, CDR1 is DFQATT and CDR2 is SNEGSKA (reference sequence). The CDR3: CSAFPGQGAPGANVLTF. CDR3 bases: TGCAGTGCTTTCCCGGGACAGGGGGCACCTGGGGCCAACGTCCTGACTTTC.

At least ten counts were recorded for this clonotype. The rearrangement joins TRBV12-3 or TRBV12-4 to TRBJ2-7; D is unresolved. The CDR3 length is 12 residues. V lost 5 bases and J 3 bases, leaving 8 bases between the germline ends. CDR3 in amino acids: CASSRLDYEQYF. In nucleotides, the CDR3 is TGTGCCAGCAGTCGCCTCGACTACGAGCAGTACTTC.

V and J are TRBV5-6 and TRBJ1-3, with unresolved D. Trimming cost V 4 bases and J 2 bases, with 4 bases left between them. The CDR3 is 12 residues long. In germline, CDR1 is SGHDT, CDR2 YYEEEE. Written as DNA, the CDR3 is TGTGCCAGCAGCATGGCTGGAAACACCATATATTTT. Its translation: CASSMAGNTIYF.

In this sample, this clonotype turned up a few times. This rearrangement joins TRBV4-3 to TRBJ2-7; D may be TRBD1 (5 bases). CDR3 length: 13 residues. Trimming shortened V by 3 bases and J by 4 bases, and 10 bases separated the two germline ends. CDR1 LGHNA and CDR2 YSLEER come from the germline V gene. The CDR3 DNA sequence: TGCGCCAGCAGCCATAATAAGGGGTACGAGCAGTACTTC. Translated, it gives CASSHNKGYEQYF.

V and J are TRBV6-2 or TRBV6-3 and TRBJ2-1, with D perhaps assigned TRBD1 or TRBD2 (5 bases each). The CDR3 is made up of 15 amino acids. V shed 6 bases and J shed 9 bases, with 21 bases lying between them. Germline CDR1 is MNHEY and CDR2 is SVGEGT. CDR3 amino acids: CASSERNQGPLEQFF. The CDR3 DNA follows: TGTGCCAGCAGCGAAAGAAATCAGGGACCCCTTGAGCAGTTCTTC.